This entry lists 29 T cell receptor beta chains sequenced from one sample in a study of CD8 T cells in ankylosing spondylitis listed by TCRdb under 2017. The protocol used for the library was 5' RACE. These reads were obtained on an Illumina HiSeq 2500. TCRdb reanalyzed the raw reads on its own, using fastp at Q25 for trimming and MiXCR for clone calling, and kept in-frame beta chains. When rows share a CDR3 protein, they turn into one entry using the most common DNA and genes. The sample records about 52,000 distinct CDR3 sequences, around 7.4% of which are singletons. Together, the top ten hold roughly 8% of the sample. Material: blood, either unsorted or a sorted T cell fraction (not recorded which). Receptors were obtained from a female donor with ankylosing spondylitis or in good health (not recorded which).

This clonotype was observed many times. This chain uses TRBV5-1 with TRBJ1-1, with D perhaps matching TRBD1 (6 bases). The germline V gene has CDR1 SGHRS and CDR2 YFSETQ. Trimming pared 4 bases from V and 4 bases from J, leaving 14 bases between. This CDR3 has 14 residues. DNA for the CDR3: TGCGCCAGCAGCCGCCGGGGGGCAGCCACTGAAGCTTTCTTT. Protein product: CASSRRGAATEAFF.

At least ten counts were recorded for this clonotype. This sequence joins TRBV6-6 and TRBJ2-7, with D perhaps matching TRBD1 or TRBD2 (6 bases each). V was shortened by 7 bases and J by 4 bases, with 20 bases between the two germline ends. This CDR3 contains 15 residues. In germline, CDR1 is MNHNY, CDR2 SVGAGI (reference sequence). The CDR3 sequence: CASKTEGGFGYEQYF. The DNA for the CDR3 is TGTGCCAGCAAGACCGAGGGGGGTTTCGGGTACGAGCAGTACTTC.

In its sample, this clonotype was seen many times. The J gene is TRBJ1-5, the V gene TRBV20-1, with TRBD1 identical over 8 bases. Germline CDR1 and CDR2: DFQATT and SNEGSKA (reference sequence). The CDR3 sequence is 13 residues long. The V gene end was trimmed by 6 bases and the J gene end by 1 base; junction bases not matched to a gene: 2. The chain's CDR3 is CSARQGSNQPQHF. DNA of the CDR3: TGCAGTGCCCGACAGGGGAGCAATCAGCCCCAGCATTTT.

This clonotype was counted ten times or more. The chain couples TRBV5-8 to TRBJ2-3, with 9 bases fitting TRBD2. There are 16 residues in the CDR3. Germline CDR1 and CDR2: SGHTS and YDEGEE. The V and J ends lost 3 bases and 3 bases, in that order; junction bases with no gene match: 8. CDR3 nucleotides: TGTGCCAGCAGCTGGGCGGGGACTAGCCGAACAGATACGCAGTATTTT. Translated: CASSWAGTSRTDTQYF.

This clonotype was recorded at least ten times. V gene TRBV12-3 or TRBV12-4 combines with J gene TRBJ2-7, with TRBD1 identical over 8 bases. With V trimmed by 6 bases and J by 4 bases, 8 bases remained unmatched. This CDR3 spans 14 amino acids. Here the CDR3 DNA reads TGTGCCAGCAGCTATCAGGGGGCAGGATACGAGCAGTACTTC. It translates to CASSYQGAGYEQYF.

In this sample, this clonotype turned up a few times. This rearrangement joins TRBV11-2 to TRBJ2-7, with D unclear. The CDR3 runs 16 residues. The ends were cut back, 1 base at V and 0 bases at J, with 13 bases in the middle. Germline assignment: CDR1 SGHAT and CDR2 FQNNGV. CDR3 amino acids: CASSLGIGINSYEQYF. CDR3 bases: TGTGCCAGCAGCTTAGGAATAGGAATCAACTCCTACGAGCAGTACTTC. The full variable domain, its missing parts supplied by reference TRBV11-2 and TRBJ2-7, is EAGVAQSPRYKIIEKRQSVAFWCNPISGHATLYWYQQILGQGPKLLIQFQNNGVVDDSQLPKDRFSAERLKGVDSTLKIQPAKLEDSAVYLCASSLGIGINSYEQYFGPGTRLTVT.

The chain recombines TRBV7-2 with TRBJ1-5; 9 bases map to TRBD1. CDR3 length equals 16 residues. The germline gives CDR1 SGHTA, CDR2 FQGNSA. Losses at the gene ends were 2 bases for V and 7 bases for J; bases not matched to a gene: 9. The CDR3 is CASSLSSGTGLQPQHF. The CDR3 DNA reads TGTGCCAGCAGCTTAAGTTCCGGGACAGGGTTACAGCCCCAGCATTTT.

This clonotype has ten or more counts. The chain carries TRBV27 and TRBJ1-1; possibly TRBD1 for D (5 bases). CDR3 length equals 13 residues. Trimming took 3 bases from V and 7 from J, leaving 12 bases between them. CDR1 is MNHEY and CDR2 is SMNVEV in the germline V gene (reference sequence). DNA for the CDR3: TGTGCCAGCAGTTTTATCCAGGGAAATGAAGCTTTCTTT. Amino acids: CASSFIQGNEAFF.

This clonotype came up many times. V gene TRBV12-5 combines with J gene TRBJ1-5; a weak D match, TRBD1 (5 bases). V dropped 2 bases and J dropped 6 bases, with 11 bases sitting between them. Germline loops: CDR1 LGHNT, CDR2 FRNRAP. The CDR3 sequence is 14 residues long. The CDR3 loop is CASGLRGLFQPQHF. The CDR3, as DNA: TGTGCTAGTGGTTTGAGGGGTCTTTTTCAGCCCCAGCATTTT.

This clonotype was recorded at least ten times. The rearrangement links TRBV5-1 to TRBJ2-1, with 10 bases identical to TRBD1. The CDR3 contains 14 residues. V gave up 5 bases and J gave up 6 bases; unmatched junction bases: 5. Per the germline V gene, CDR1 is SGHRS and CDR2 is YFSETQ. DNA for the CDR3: TGCGCCAGCAGTCGACAGGGGGCAGTCAATGAGCAGTTCTTC. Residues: CASSRQGAVNEQFF.

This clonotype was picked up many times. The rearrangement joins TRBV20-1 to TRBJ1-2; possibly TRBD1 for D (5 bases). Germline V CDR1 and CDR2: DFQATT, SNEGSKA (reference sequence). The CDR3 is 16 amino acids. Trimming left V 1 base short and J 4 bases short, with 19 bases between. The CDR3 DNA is TGCAGTGCTAGAGCTGAGGAAGTCGGGGACCTCTATGGCTACACCTTC. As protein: CSARAEEVGDLYGYTF.

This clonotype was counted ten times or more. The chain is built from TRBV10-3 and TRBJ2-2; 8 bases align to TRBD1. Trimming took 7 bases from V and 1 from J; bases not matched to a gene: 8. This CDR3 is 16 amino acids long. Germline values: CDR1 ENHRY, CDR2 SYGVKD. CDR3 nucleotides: TGTGCCATCAACCTAGACAGGGGCAAGAACACCGGGGAGCTGTTTTTT. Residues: CAINLDRGKNTGELFF.

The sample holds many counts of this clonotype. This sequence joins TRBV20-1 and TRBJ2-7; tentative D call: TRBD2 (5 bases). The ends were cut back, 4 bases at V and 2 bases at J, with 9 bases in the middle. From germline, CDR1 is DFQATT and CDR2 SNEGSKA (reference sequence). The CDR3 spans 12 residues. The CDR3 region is CSATLGTYEQYF. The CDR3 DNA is TGCAGTGCTACACTAGGGACCTACGAGCAGTACTTC.

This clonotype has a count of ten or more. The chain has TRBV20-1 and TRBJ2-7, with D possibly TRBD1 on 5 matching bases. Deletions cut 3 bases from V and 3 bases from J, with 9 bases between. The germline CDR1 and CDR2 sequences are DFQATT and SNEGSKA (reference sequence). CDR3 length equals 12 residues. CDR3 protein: CSASPDSYEQYV. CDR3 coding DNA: TGCAGTGCTAGCCCCGACAGCTACGAGCAGTACGTC.

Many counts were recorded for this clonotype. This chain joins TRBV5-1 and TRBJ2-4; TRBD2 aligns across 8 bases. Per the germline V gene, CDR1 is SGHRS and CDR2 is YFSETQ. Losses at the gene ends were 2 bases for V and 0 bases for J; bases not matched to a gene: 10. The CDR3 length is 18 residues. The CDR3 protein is CASSFAGGLLSAKNIQYF. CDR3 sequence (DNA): TGCGCCAGCAGCTTTGCGGGGGGCTTGCTCTCAGCCAAAAACATTCAGTACTTC.

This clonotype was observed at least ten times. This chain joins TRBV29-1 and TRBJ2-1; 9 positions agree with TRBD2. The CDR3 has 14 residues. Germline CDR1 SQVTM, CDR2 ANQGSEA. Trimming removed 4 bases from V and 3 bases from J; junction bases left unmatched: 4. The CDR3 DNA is TGCAGCGTTGTAGCGGGGGCCGACTACAATGAGCAGTTCTTC. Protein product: CSVVAGADYNEQFF.

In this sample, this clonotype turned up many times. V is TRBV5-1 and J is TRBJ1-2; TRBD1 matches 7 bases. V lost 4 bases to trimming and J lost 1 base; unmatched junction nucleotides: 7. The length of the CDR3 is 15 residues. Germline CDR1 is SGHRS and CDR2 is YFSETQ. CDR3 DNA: TGCGCCAGCAGCCCTGGGACAGATTTTAACTATGGCTACACCTTC. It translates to CASSPGTDFNYGYTF.

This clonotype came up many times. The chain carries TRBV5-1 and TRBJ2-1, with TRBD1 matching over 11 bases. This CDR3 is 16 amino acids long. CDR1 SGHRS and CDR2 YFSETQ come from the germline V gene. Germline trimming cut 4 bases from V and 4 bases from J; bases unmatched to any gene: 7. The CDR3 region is CASSLGTGGGYNEQFF. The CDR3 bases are TGCGCCAGCAGCCTCGGGACAGGGGGGGGATACAATGAGCAGTTCTTC.

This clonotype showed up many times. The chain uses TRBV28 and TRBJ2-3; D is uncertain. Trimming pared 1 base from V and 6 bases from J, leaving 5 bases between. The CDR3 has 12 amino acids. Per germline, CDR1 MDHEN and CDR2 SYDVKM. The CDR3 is CASSLSLDTQYF. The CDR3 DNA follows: TGTGCCAGCAGTTTATCCTTGGATACGCAGTATTTT.

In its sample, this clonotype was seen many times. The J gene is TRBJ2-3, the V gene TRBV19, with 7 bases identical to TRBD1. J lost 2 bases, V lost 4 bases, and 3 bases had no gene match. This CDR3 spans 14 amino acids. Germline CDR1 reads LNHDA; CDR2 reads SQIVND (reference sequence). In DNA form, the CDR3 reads TGTGCCAGTAGTAAACAGGGGCTCACAGATACGCAGTATTTT. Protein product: CASSKQGLTDTQYF. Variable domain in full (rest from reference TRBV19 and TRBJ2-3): DGGITQSPKYLFRKEGQNVTLSCEQNLNHDAMYWYRQDPGQGLRLIYYSQIVNDFQKGDIAEGYSVSREKKESFPLTVTSAQKNPTAFYLCASSKQGLTDTQYFGPGTRLTVL.

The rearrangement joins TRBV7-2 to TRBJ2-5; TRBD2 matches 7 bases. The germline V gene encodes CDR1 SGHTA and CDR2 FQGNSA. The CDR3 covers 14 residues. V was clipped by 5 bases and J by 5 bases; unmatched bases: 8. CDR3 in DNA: TGTGCCAGCAGCCCCCCGGGACTAACGGAGACCCAGTACTTC. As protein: CASSPPGLTETQYF.

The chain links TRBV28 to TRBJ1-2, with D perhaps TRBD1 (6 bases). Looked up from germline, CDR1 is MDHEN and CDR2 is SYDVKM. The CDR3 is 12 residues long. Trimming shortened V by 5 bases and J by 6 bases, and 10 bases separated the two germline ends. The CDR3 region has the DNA TGTGCCAGCAGTCGGAGGACAGATGGCTACACCTTC. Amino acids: CASSRRTDGYTF.

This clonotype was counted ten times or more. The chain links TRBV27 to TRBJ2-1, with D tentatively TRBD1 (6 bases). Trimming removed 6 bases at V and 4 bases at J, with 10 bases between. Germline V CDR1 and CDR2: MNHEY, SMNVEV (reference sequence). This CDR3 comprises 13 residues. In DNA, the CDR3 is TGTGCCAGCAGCCTACAGGGATACAATGAGCAGTTCTTC. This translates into CASSLQGYNEQFF.

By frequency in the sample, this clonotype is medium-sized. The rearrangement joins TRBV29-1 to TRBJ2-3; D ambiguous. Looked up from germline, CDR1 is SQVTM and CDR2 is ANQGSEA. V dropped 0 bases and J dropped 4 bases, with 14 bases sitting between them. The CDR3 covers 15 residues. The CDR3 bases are TGCAGCGTTGAAGATCCCCCAGGCGGTGCAGATACGCAGTATTTT. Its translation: CSVEDPPGGADTQYF.

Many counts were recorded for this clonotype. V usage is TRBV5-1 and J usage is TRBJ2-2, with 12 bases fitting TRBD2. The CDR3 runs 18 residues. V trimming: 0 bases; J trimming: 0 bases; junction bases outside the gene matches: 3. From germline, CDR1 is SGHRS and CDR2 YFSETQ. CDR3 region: CASSLGLAGASNTGELFF. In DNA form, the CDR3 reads TGCGCCAGCAGCTTGGGACTAGCGGGGGCTTCGAACACCGGGGAGCTGTTTTTT.

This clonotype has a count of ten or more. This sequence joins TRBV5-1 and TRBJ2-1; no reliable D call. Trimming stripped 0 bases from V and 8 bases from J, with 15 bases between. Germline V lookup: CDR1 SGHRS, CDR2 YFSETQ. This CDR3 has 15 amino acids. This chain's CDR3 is CASSLEGYPLDEQFF. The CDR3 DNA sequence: TGCGCCAGCAGCTTGGAGGGTTACCCCCTCGATGAGCAGTTCTTC.

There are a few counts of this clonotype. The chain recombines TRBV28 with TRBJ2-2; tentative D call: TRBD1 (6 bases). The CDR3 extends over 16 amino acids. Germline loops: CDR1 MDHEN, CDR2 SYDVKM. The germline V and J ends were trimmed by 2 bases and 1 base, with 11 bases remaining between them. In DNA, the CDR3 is TGTGCCAGCAGTTTAAGGGGACACCTGAACACCGGGGAGCTGTTTTTT. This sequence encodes CASSLRGHLNTGELFF. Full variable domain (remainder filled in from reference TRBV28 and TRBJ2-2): DVKVTQSSRYLVKRTGEKVFLECVQDMDHENMFWYRQDPGLGLRLIYFSYDVKMKEKGDIPEGYSVSREKKERFSLILESASTNQTSMYLCASSLRGHLNTGELFFGEGSRLTVL.

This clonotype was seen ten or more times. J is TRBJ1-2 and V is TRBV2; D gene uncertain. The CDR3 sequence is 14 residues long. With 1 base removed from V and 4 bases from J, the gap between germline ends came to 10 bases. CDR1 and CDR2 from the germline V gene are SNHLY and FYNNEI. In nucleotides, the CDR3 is TGTGCCAGCAGTGAAGAGCAGTCGTTCTATGGCTACACCTTC. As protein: CASSEEQSFYGYTF.

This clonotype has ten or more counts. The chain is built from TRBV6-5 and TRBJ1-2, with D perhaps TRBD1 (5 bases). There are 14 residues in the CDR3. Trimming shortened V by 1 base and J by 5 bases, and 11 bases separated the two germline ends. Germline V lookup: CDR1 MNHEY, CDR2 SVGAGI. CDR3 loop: CASSYLRQGYGYTF. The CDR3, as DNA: TGTGCCAGCAGTTACTTGAGGCAGGGATATGGCTACACCTTC.